Shown below are 13 T cell receptor beta chains from a single sample sequenced in a study of control samples from healthy donors and cancer patients. Profiled with immunoSEQ multiplex PCR; TCRdb holds only in-frame clones, not every one. The table includes 20,000 to 30,000 clones, about nine tenths detected once. The material sequenced was PBMCs. The receptors shown here come from a man between 45 and 60 years old with lung cancer.

The chain carries TRBV6-5 and TRBJ2-5; D gene uncertain. The V end was cut by 6 bases, the J end by 0 bases, with 8 bases between. In germline, CDR1 is MNHEY, CDR2 SVGAGI. CDR3 length equals 13 residues. CDR3 nucleotides: TGTGCCAGCAGCGGCCAGTACCAAGAGACCCAGTACTTC. Translated: CASSGQYQETQYF.

V gene TRBV10-3 combines with J gene TRBJ2-7; the match to TRBD1 covers 12 bases. Trimming took 4 bases from V and 5 from J; bases not matched to a gene: 3. Germline CDR1 and CDR2: ENHRY and SYGVKD. The CDR3 is 14 residues long. The CDR3 region is CAISGRDRGHEQYF. In nucleotides, the CDR3 is TGTGCCATCAGTGGCCGGGACAGGGGGCACGAGCAGTACTTC.

The rearrangement uses TRBV9 and TRBJ1-1; D remains unclear. The length of the CDR3 is 15 residues. V was clipped by 3 bases and J by 1 base, with 13 bases between them. From germline, CDR1 is SGDLS and CDR2 YYNGEE. The CDR3 DNA sequence: TGTGCCAGCAGCGCCCTTACAGACCCGAACACTGAAGCTTTCTTT. It yields the protein CASSALTDPNTEAFF.

The chain joins TRBV7-9 to TRBJ1-5; a possible D gene is TRBD1 (6 bases). Germline CDR1 reads SEHNR; CDR2 reads FQNEAQ (reference sequence). There are 16 residues in the CDR3. V lost 3 bases to trimming and J lost 1 base, with 13 bases between them. DNA of the CDR3: TGTGCCAGCAGCTTGGGGGGGGCGCCGAGCAATCAGCCCCAGCATTTT. It yields the protein CASSLGGAPSNQPQHF.

V is TRBV7-9 and J is TRBJ1-3; 8 bases fit TRBD1. V dropped 5 bases and J dropped 4; count of bases not matched to a gene: 13. CDR1 is SEHNR and CDR2 is FQNEAQ in the germline V gene (reference sequence). The length of the CDR3 is 17 residues. CDR3 nucleotide sequence: TGTGCCAGCAGCGCGAGTTCGGGACAGGTCAGGGGAAACACCATATATTTT. Protein sequence: CASSASSGQVRGNTIYF.

This clone was observed once. CDR3 sequence: CASSLSPGQGYEQYF. The CDR3, as DNA: TGTGCCAGCAGCTTGTCACCGGGACAGGGGTACGAGCAGTACTTC. This chain links TRBV7-3 with TRBJ2-7, with 10 bases lining up with TRBD1. Germline V lookup: CDR1 SGHTA, CDR2 FQGTGA. Trimming at V came to 3 bases and at J to 4 bases, leaving 6 bases not matched to a gene. The CDR3 consists of 15 residues.

The chain carries TRBV11-2 and TRBJ2-2; no definite D call. CDR1 is SGHAT and CDR2 is FQNNGV in the germline V gene. Between the trimmed V and J ends, which lost 5 bases and 0 bases, there was a span of 10 bases. The length of the CDR3 is 15 residues. Written as DNA, the CDR3 is TGTGCCAGCAGCATTAGAACGGCGAACACCGGGGAGCTGTTTTTT. It specifies CASSIRTANTGELFF.

The chain links TRBV6-2 or TRBV6-3 to TRBJ2-7; 10 bases are shared with TRBD2. J gave up 0 bases and V 3 bases, and 8 bases lay outside the gene matches. The CDR3 length is 17 residues. Germline V gives CDR1 MNHEY, CDR2 SVGEGT. The chain's CDR3 is CASSYGGTSASSYEQYF. CDR3 DNA: TGTGCCAGCAGTTATGGCGGGACTAGCGCGAGCTCCTACGAGCAGTACTTC.

The rearrangement uses TRBV6-2 or TRBV6-3 and TRBJ2-7; 8 bases map to TRBD1. In germline, CDR1 is MNHEY, CDR2 SVGEGT. V trimming: 4 bases; J trimming: 5 bases; junction bases outside the gene matches: 10. The CDR3 has 15 amino acids. For the CDR3, the DNA is TGTGCCAGCAGTTCCCCTCGGACAGGGAGCAACGAGCAGTACTTC. As protein: CASSSPRTGSNEQYF.

The genes are TRBV6-5 and TRBJ1-1, with D possibly TRBD1 on 5 matching bases. CDR1 MNHEY and CDR2 SVGAGI come from the germline V gene. V was trimmed by 2 bases and J by 0 bases, leaving 10 bases between them. The CDR3 covers 15 residues. This CDR3 is CASSYQGYMNTEAFF. The CDR3 DNA follows: TGTGCCAGCAGTTACCAGGGATACATGAACACTGAAGCTTTCTTT.

DNA for the CDR3: TGCGCCAGCAGCCAAGAAGGTGATGGCGGTTTCAATGAGCAGTTCTTC. It specifies CASSQEGDGGFNEQFF. The V call is TRBV4-1, the J call TRBJ2-1; no reliable D call. Germline CDR1 MGHRA, CDR2 YSYEKL. Trimming left V 0 bases short and J 6 bases short, with 15 bases between. The CDR3 sequence is 16 residues long.

This chain links TRBV6-5 with TRBJ1-1; 10 bases align to TRBD1. Germline CDR1 reads MNHEY; CDR2 reads SVGAGI. CDR3 size: 15 residues. J lost 4 bases, V lost 3 bases, and 5 bases had no gene match. The CDR3 protein is CASSYQRTGGTEAFF. CDR3 in DNA: TGTGCCAGCAGTTATCAAAGGACAGGGGGCACTGAAGCTTTCTTT.

The chain has TRBV11-2 and TRBJ2-3; D ambiguous. Trimming shortened V by 8 bases and J by 8 bases, and 20 bases separated the two germline ends. Per germline, CDR1 SGHAT and CDR2 FQNNGV. CDR3 length: 14 amino acids. DNA of the CDR3: TGTGCCAGCGCTTATCCGACCACCCCCGTTACGCAGTATTTT. Encoded protein: CASAYPTTPVTQYF.